The 29 T cell receptor beta chains below were found in one sample sequenced in a study of early T cells in non-severe SARS-CoV-2 infection. TCRdb itself ran the 5' RACE reads through MiXCR, one entry per CDR3 protein. The sample includes about 77,000 distinct CDR3 sequences, about 16% of them seen just once. Sequencing was done on a sample of whole blood. Source of these receptors: an adult who was a healthcare worker with PCR-confirmed SARS-CoV-2 infection or an uninfected control (not recorded which).

The gene calls are TRBV29-1 and TRBJ1-1; no reliable D call. Germline CDR1 reads SQVTM; CDR2 reads ANQGSEA. Trimming cost V 0 bases and J 10 bases, with 6 bases left between them. The CDR3 contains 10 residues. CDR3 sequence: CSVEDPAAFF. CDR3 DNA sequence: TGCAGCGTTGAAGATCCGGCAGCTTTCTTT.

This clonotype ranks as medium-sized (0.01 to 0.1%). The chain combines TRBV18 with TRBJ2-7, with D possibly matching TRBD2 (6 bases). Germline loops: CDR1 KGHSH, CDR2 LQKENI. Trimming removed 5 bases from V and 0 bases from J, with 8 bases in between. The CDR3 consists of 13 residues. The CDR3 region has the DNA TGTGCCAGCTCAGGGGACTCCTCCTACGAGCAGTACTTC. This sequence encodes CASSGDSSYEQYF.

The chain recombines TRBV9 with TRBJ1-2; tentatively, D is TRBD1 (5 bases). Germline lookup yields CDR1 SGDLS and CDR2 YYNGEE. The CDR3 spans 16 residues. The germline V and J ends were trimmed by 2 bases and 0 bases, with 14 bases remaining between them. The CDR3 DNA follows: TGTGCCAGCAGCGTCTTCGACAGTCCACCTAACTATGGCTACACCTTC. Residues: CASSVFDSPPNYGYTF. Combining the CDR3 with reference TRBV9 and TRBJ1-2 gives the whole variable domain DSGVTQTPKHLITATGQRVTLRCSPRSGDLSVYWYQQSLDQGLQFLIQYYNGEERAKGNILERFSAQQFPDLHSELNLSSLELGDSALYFCASSVFDSPPNYGYTFGSGTRLTVV.

A remark on this clonotype: Compared with germline, one end of the junction differs, possibly owing to a read error. The J gene is TRBJ2-1, the V gene TRBV7-7; 7 bases fit TRBD2. CDR3 length: 15 amino acids. Germline CDR1 and CDR2: SSHAT and FNYEAQ (reference sequence). CDR3 sequence: CASSPPGGSHPEQFF. Here the CDR3 DNA reads TGTGCTAGCAGCCCCCCTGGCGGGAGTCATCCGGAGCAGTTCTTC.

This clonotype has a handful of counts. V gene TRBV24-1 combines with J gene TRBJ1-2, with a possible D match to TRBD1 (5 bases). The CDR3 length is 16 residues. V lost 4 bases and J lost 9, with 23 bases in between. The V gene's germline CDR1 is KGHDR and CDR2 SFDVKD. The CDR3 DNA reads TGTGCCACCAGTGACCCTAGAGGGACGGACTTCTACCGCTACACCTTC. Translating it yields CATSDPRGTDFYRYTF.

This clonotype was seen repeatedly, ten times or more. The CDR3 reads CASRTPGGGFTQFF. DNA of the CDR3: TGTGCCAGTCGAACACCCGGGGGGGGGTTCACCCAGTTCTTC. This chain joins TRBV19 and TRBJ2-1, with 8 positions matching TRBD2. V shed 8 bases and J 13 bases; nucleotides not matched to a gene: 16. The CDR3 loop spans 14 amino acids. CDR1 and CDR2 (germline): LNHDA, SQIVND (reference sequence).

This sequence joins TRBV27 and TRBJ2-3; 11 nucleotides match TRBD1. The CDR3 is made up of 17 amino acids. V shed 7 bases and J 3 bases; nucleotides not matched to a gene: 12. CDR1 and CDR2 from the germline V gene are MNHEY and SMNVEV (reference sequence). The CDR3 bases are TGTGCCAGCACTGGACAGGGGGCCATGTTCGGGACAGATACGCAGTATTTT. Translation: CASTGQGAMFGTDTQYF.

The chain joins TRBV20-1 to TRBJ2-5; 11 bases fit TRBD2. The CDR3 has 13 residues. The V gene's germline CDR1 is DFQATT and CDR2 SNEGSKA (reference sequence). Trimming took 3 bases from V and 5 from J; bases not matched to a gene: 2. CDR3 protein: CSARTSGVETQYF. The CDR3 DNA reads TGCAGTGCTAGGACTAGCGGGGTCGAGACCCAGTACTTC.

This chain uses TRBV14 with TRBJ2-1; 7 bases are a match to TRBD1. With 3 bases clipped from V and 3 bases from J, the junction kept 2 bases outside the gene matches. The length of the CDR3 is 14 residues. Germline values: CDR1 SGHDN, CDR2 FVKESK. The CDR3 region has the DNA TGTGCCAGCAGCCACCCAGGGGGCTACAATGAGCAGTTCTTC. Protein sequence: CASSHPGGYNEQFF.

Many counts were recorded for this clonotype. This chain connects TRBV9 to TRBJ1-1; D gene uncertain. Germline V CDR1 and CDR2: SGDLS, YYNGEE. The length of the CDR3 is 13 residues. V was pared by 2 bases and J by 3 bases, with 8 bases between. DNA of the CDR3: TGTGCCAGCAGCGTCGCCCCGGACACTGAAGCTTTCTTT. Protein sequence: CASSVAPDTEAFF.

The chain uses TRBV27 and TRBJ2-7; D is perhaps TRBD2 (5 bases). The CDR3 spans 12 residues. V was shortened by 4 bases and J by 5 bases, with 9 bases between the two germline ends. Per the germline V gene, CDR1 is MNHEY and CDR2 is SMNVEV (reference sequence). The CDR3 coding sequence is TGTGCCAGCAGTTCGTCCGGGGACGAGCAGTACTTC. As protein: CASSSSGDEQYF.

The gene calls are TRBV5-4 and TRBJ2-7; either TRBD1 or TRBD2 may supply D (7 bases each). CDR3 length equals 16 residues. V dropped 4 bases and J dropped 5 bases, with 22 bases sitting between them. The germline V gene has CDR1 SGHNT and CDR2 YYREEE (reference sequence). The CDR3 bases are TGTGCCAGCAGCCCGAGAGCTAGACAGGGAGGGAACGAGCAGTACTTC. This translates into CASSPRARQGGNEQYF. The full variable domain, with the rest looked up from reference TRBV5-4 and TRBJ2-7, is ETGVTQSPTHLIKTRGQQVTLRCSSQSGHNTVSWYQQALGQGPQFIFQYYREEENGRGNFPPRFSGLQFPNYSSELNVNALELDDSALYLCASSPRARQGGNEQYFGPGTRLTVT.

The chain combines TRBV29-1 with TRBJ2-1, with TRBD2 matching 10 bases. V gave up 5 bases and J gave up 9 bases; unmatched junction bases: 13. The germline V gene has CDR1 SQVTM and CDR2 ANQGSEA. CDR3 length: 15 amino acids. CDR3 region: CSVHHRLAGAGEQFF. The CDR3 DNA reads TGCAGCGTTCACCACCGGCTAGCGGGAGCAGGTGAGCAGTTCTTC.

This clonotype was observed many times. This sequence joins TRBV30 and TRBJ1-1; TRBD1 matches 7 bases. The CDR3 consists of 17 residues. The germline gives CDR1 GTSNPN, CDR2 SVGIG (reference sequence). The V gene end was trimmed by 3 bases and the J gene end by 1 base; junction bases not matched to a gene: 14. The CDR3 loop is CAWRDLGQVGANTEAFF. The CDR3 nucleotides are TGTGCCTGGAGGGACCTCGGACAGGTCGGAGCGAACACTGAAGCTTTCTTT.

This clonotype was detected a few times. V usage is TRBV4-2 and J usage is TRBJ2-7, with 8 positions matching TRBD1. Germline CDR1 is LGHNA and CDR2 is YNFKEQ. The V gene end was trimmed by 0 bases and the J gene end by 1 base; junction bases not matched to a gene: 5. CDR3 length: 16 amino acids. CDR3 protein: CASSQDSGGVSYEQYF. For the CDR3, the DNA is TGTGCCAGCAGCCAAGATTCAGGGGGCGTATCCTACGAGCAGTACTTC.

The chain links TRBV28 to TRBJ2-1; D call uncertain. Germline V gene data show CDR1 as MDHEN and CDR2 as SYDVKM. V was trimmed by 5 bases and J by 5 bases, leaving 7 bases between them. The CDR3 totals 12 residues. In DNA form, the CDR3 reads TGTGCCAGCAGTGGCCGTAACAATGAGCAGTTCTTC. Translating it yields CASSGRNNEQFF. The variable domain in full, with the rest retrieved from reference TRBV28 and TRBJ2-1, is DVKVTQSSRYLVKRTGEKVFLECVQDMDHENMFWYRQDPGLGLRLIYFSYDVKMKEKGDIPEGYSVSREKKERFSLILESASTNQTSMYLCASSGRNNEQFFGPGTRLTVL.

The chain employs TRBV12-3 or TRBV12-4 and TRBJ1-6; no clear D. This CDR3 region has 17 residues. V lost 0 bases to trimming and J lost 6 bases, with 15 bases between them. CDR3 nucleotides: TGTGCCAGCAGTTTAGCGCGGTCACAACTCGGTAATTCACCCCTCCACTTT. This encodes CASSLARSQLGNSPLHF.

This clonotype was seen only a few times. V usage is TRBV11-2 and J usage is TRBJ2-3, with 9 nucleotides matching TRBD2. The CDR3 is 16 residues long. V lost 5 bases, J lost 5 bases, and 11 bases stayed unmatched. The germline V gene has CDR1 SGHAT and CDR2 FQNNGV. CDR3: CASSVLLAGGIDTQYF. The DNA for the CDR3 is TGTGCCAGCAGCGTATTACTAGCGGGTGGGATAGATACGCAGTATTTT.

The chain uses TRBV29-1 and TRBJ1-2; D might be TRBD1 (6 bases). This CDR3 is built from 13 residues. Between the trimmed V and J ends, which lost 5 bases and 8 bases, there was a span of 18 bases. The germline CDR1 and CDR2 sequences are SQVTM and ANQGSEA. The DNA for the CDR3 is TGCAGCGTTCCGAAGGGGACAACTCAAGGCTACACCTTC. It is translated as CSVPKGTTQGYTF.

Only a few counts were recorded for this clonotype. The chain is built from TRBV6-2 or TRBV6-3 and TRBJ2-3; D unresolved. V lost 5 bases to trimming and J lost 4 bases, with 10 bases between them. The CDR3 extends over 13 amino acids. Germline CDR1 reads MNHEY; CDR2 reads SVGEGT. The CDR3 protein is CASSPRNADTQYF. The CDR3 nucleotides are TGTGCCAGCAGTCCTCGAAACGCAGATACGCAGTATTTT.

This clonotype was counted between two and nine times. The V call is TRBV18, the J call TRBJ2-7, with 8 bases identical to TRBD1. CDR3 size: 15 residues. CDR1 and CDR2 from the germline V gene are KGHSH and LQKENI. J gave up 2 bases and V 3 bases, and 6 bases lay outside the gene matches. The CDR3 spells CASSPLPGQAYEQYF. The CDR3 nucleotides read TGTGCCAGCTCACCCCTACCGGGACAGGCCTACGAGCAGTACTTC.

In its sample, this clonotype was seen a few times. The rearrangement uses TRBV29-1 and TRBJ2-5, with D possibly matching TRBD2 (6 bases). Per germline, CDR1 SQVTM and CDR2 ANQGSEA. The V end was cut by 3 bases, the J end by 4 bases, with 12 bases between. The CDR3 has 13 residues. In nucleotides, the CDR3 is TGCAGCGTTGACTTGCAGGGAGGAGAGACCCAGTACTTC. Translating gives CSVDLQGGETQYF.

This clonotype appeared many times. V gene TRBV5-5 combines with J gene TRBJ1-1; D remains unclear. The CDR3 runs to 13 residues. Per germline, CDR1 SGHKS and CDR2 YYEKEE (reference sequence). The V end was cut by 0 bases, the J end by 1 base, with 4 bases between. The CDR3 nucleotides read TGTGCCAGCAGCTTGGCCCCGAACACTGAAGCTTTCTTT. Protein sequence: CASSLAPNTEAFF.

This clonotype was seen a handful of times. CDR3 coding DNA: TGTGCCAGCAGTCTCCGAGAGGCGGGTGGCTACACCTTC. This encodes CASSLREAGGYTF. The chain carries TRBV12-3 or TRBV12-4 and TRBJ1-2; no clear D. This CDR3 is 13 amino acids long. V lost 5 bases and J 7 bases, leaving 14 bases between the germline ends.

This clonotype was detected a few times. The V call is TRBV6-5, the J call TRBJ2-7; the match to TRBD2 covers 7 bases. Trimming removed 4 bases from V and 6 bases from J; junction bases left unmatched: 6. Germline V gene sequence: CDR1 MNHEY, CDR2 SVGAGI. The CDR3 is made up of 13 amino acids. Written as DNA, the CDR3 is TGTGCCAGCAGTTCGCAACTAGCGCGCGAGCAGTACTTC. This codes for CASSSQLAREQYF.

The chain links TRBV2 to TRBJ1-2; D is perhaps TRBD1 (6 bases). The CDR3 is 14 residues long. Germline V gives CDR1 SNHLY, CDR2 FYNNEI. With 6 bases removed from V and 4 bases from J, the gap between germline ends came to 15 bases. This CDR3 reads CASSAQGPSYGYTF. CDR3 bases: TGTGCCAGCAGCGCACAGGGACCAAGCTATGGCTACACCTTC.

A few counts support this clonotype. The CDR3 does not close with the conserved phenylalanine or tryptophan, likely indicating a read error. It is unclear where the CDR3 begins or ends on the DNA, so no DNA is shown, and the CDR3 is as TCRdb lists it. The chain combines TRBV6-7 with TRBJ1-2; the table assigns TRBD1, which was not confirmed against the DNA. TRBV6-7 falls under the ORF class, with uncertain function. The CDR3 sequence runs 10 residues, both termini included. Here the CDR3 reads CASSYEGPRH.

This clonotype appeared many times. This chain links TRBV7-9 with TRBJ1-5; 7 nucleotides match TRBD1. V lost 6 bases to trimming and J lost 1 base; unmatched junction nucleotides: 3. Germline V gene data show CDR1 as SEHNR and CDR2 as FQNEAQ (reference sequence). This CDR3 contains 14 residues. This CDR3 is CASSQQGSNQPQHF. CDR3 in DNA: TGTGCCAGCAGTCAACAGGGGAGCAATCAGCCCCAGCATTTT. Using reference TRBV7-9 and TRBJ1-5 for the parts outside the CDR3, the full variable domain is DTGVSQNPRHKITKRGQNVTFRCDPISEHNRLYWYRQTLGQGPEFLTYFQNEAQLEKSRLLSDRFSAERPKGSFSTLEIQRTEQGDSAMYLCASSQQGSNQPQHFGDGTRLSIL.

The chain uses TRBV5-1 and TRBJ2-1; 8 bases map to TRBD2. Germline V CDR1 and CDR2: SGHRS, YFSETQ. This CDR3 is 18 amino acids long. Trimming at V came to 0 bases and at J to 4 bases, leaving 12 bases not matched to a gene. The CDR3: CASSLAELAGSFYNEQFF. As DNA, the CDR3 is TGCGCCAGCAGCTTGGCCGAATTAGCGGGAAGTTTTTACAATGAGCAGTTCTTC.